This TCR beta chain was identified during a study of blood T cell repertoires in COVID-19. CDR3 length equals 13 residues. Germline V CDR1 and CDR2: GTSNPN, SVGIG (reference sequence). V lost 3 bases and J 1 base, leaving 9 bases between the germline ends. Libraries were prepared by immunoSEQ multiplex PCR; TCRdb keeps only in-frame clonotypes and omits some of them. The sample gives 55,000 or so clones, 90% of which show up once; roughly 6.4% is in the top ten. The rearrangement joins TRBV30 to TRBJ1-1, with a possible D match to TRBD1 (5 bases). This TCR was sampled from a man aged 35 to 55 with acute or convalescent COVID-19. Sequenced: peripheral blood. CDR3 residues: CAWRPGGNTEAFF. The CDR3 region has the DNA TGTGCCTGGAGACCGGGGGGGAACACTGAAGCTTTCTTT.